This TCR beta chain was profiled in a study of response to subunit inactivated influenza vaccine. A single record per CDR3 protein comes from TCRdb applying MiXCR to the RT-PCR reads. The sample consists of about 520,000 distinct CDR3 sequences, under 8.5% of them appearing once. The length of the CDR3 is 12 residues. Trimming stripped 5 bases from V and 4 bases from J, with 8 bases between. The germline gives CDR1 SGHVS, CDR2 FNYEAQ. The rearrangement uses TRBV7-6 and TRBJ2-5; no reliable D call. The receptor was derived from a man between 50 and 70 years old who received an inactivated influenza vaccine. The starting material was PBMCs from blood, obtained around 25 months after vaccination. As DNA, the CDR3 is TGTGCCAGCAGCCTTCCGCTAGAGACCCAGTACTTC. Encoded protein: CASSLPLETQYF.